The 9 T cell receptor beta chains reported below all come from one sample, sequenced in a study of shared clonotypes between healthy human individuals. Sequenced by immunoSEQ multiplex PCR; TCRdb stores in-frame clones only, minus some. This sample has some 1.5 million clones, with 95% to 99% found just once. The sequencing sample was made of naive CD4+ T cells sorted from blood. Documented subset: CD45RA+ positively selected. The receptors derive from a young man in good health.

The chain couples TRBV28 to TRBJ2-7; the D gene is possibly TRBD1 (6 bases). The germline gives CDR1 MDHEN, CDR2 SYDVKM. The CDR3 loop spans 15 amino acids. Trimming cost V 5 bases and J 5 bases, with 19 bases left between them. The CDR3 DNA follows: TGTGCCAGCAGTCCCGGGACACGGTCTCTGAACGAGCAGTACTTC. This codes for CASSPGTRSLNEQYF.

The chain uses TRBV27 and TRBJ2-3; TRBD2 agrees at 10 bases. After removal of 3 bases from V and 9 bases from J, the junction contained 9 bases not matched to a gene. The CDR3 runs 15 residues. Germline V gene sequence: CDR1 MNHEY, CDR2 SMNVEV (reference sequence). CDR3 coding DNA: TGTGCCAGCAGTTTCAGCAGCGGGAGGGCAAAAACGCAGTATTTT. This translates into CASSFSSGRAKTQYF.

Worth noting for this clone: The same CDR3 can be traced to other DNA sequences in this sample. The chain uses TRBV28 and TRBJ1-2, with a weak D call TRBD1 (5 bases). With 3 bases removed from V and 8 bases from J, the gap between germline ends came to 10 bases. CDR1 and CDR2 (germline): MDHEN, SYDVKM. This CDR3 is 12 amino acids long. The CDR3 nucleotides read TGTGCCAGCAGTTTCAGGGTTGGCGGCTACACCTTC. It encodes CASSFRVGGYTF.

With regard to this clone: Within the sample, other DNA sequences also encode this same CDR3. This chain's CDR3 is CASSLDRGNQPQHF. DNA for the CDR3: TGCGCCAGCAGCTTGGACAGGGGCAATCAGCCCCAGCATTTT. V and J are TRBV5-1 and TRBJ1-5; D possibly corresponds to TRBD1 (6 bases). Germline CDR1 is SGHRS and CDR2 is YFSETQ. CDR3 size: 14 residues. V shed 0 bases and J shed 2 bases, with 6 bases lying between them.

The CDR3 region is CATSDGTRNTGELFF. The DNA of the CDR3 is TGTGCCACCAGCGACGGGACACGGAACACCGGGGAGCTGTTTTTT. The chain recombines TRBV15 with TRBJ2-2; TRBD1 is a possible D gene (6 bases). The V gene's germline CDR1 is LNHNV and CDR2 YYDKDF (reference sequence). V gave up 5 bases and J gave up 1 base, with 11 bases separating them. CDR3 length equals 15 residues.

The chain couples TRBV6-5 to TRBJ2-3; D call uncertain. Germline CDR1 and CDR2: MNHEY and SVGAGI. The V gene lost 8 bases and the J gene lost 2 bases, with 11 bases spanning the gap. The CDR3 loop spans 13 amino acids. The CDR3 DNA sequence: TGTGCCAGCTGCAACCGCCCCACAGATACGCAGTATTTT. Protein: CASCNRPTDTQYF.

CDR3 sequence reads: CASSARQAHYEQYF. CDR3 coding DNA: TGCGCCAGCAGTGCTCGGCAGGCCCACTACGAGCAGTACTTC. The V call is TRBV10-1, the J call TRBJ2-7; D is unresolved. CDR3 length: 14 amino acids. Germline V gene lookup returns CDR1 WNHNN and CDR2 SYGVQD (reference sequence). Trimming took 4 bases from V and 3 from J, leaving 13 bases between them.

The V gene is TRBV2, the J gene TRBJ2-1, with 7 bases lining up with TRBD2. V shed 7 bases, J shed 7 bases, and the junction held 7 bases outside the gene matches. Germline-derived CDR1 and CDR2 are SNHLY and FYNNEI. This CDR3 has 13 residues. This chain's CDR3 is CASMAGEENEQFF. The CDR3 coding sequence is TGTGCCAGCATGGCGGGAGAGGAGAATGAGCAGTTCTTC.

V usage is TRBV30 and J usage is TRBJ2-7; either TRBD1 or TRBD2 may fit D (6 bases each). The V gene lost 0 bases and the J gene lost 4 bases, with 16 bases spanning the gap. This CDR3 contains 15 residues. From germline, CDR1 is GTSNPN and CDR2 SVGIG (reference sequence). The CDR3, as DNA: TGTGCCTGGAGTGTGGGGGGCAGGGACTGGTACGAGCAGTACTTC. This encodes CAWSVGGRDWYEQYF.